This TCR beta chain was captured by sequencing in a study of shared clonotypes between healthy human individuals. Trimming cost V 0 bases and J 4 bases; bases outside gene matches: 2. Germline CDR1 and CDR2: SGHNT and YYREEE (reference sequence). The CDR3 extends over 14 amino acids. The table came from immunoSEQ multiplex PCR; TCRdb's copy has only in-frame clones and leaves some out. Here the sample spans millions of clones, around nine tenths being singletons. Worth noting for this clone: Other nucleotide sequences from this sample produce the same CDR3.

The source is a man between 18 and 29 years old in good health. This chain connects TRBV5-4 to TRBJ1-2; 8 positions agree with TRBD1. Specimen: naive CD4+ T cells sorted from blood. As for subset: CD45RA+ positively selected. CDR3 bases: TGTGCCAGCAGCTTGGACAGGGGGGTCTATGGCTACACCTTC. It translates to CASSLDRGVYGYTF.